A selection of T cell receptor beta chains follows, all from one sample in a study of blood T cell repertoires in COVID-19. Repertoires were generated with immunoSEQ multiplex PCR, while TCRdb's copy carries only in-frame clones and drops some. The sample carries fewer than 150,000 clones, over 75% recorded once. The material sequenced was PBMCs or T cells enriched from blood (not recorded which). The receptors were gathered from a man in his forties or fifties in a cohort exposed to, infected with or recovered from COVID-19 (not recorded which). Each CDR3 is given with its conserved first and last residue. A D gene is named only where the DNA matches it firmly. The size of a clone is reported for some rows only, either as once, few or many, or as a class for expanded clones.

clone size	V gene	J gene	D gene	CDR3 DNA	CDR3 protein
NA	TRBV12-3/TRBV12-4	TRBJ1-1	NA	TGTGCCAGCACCAATACAGGGATTGGGGCTTTCTTT	CASTNTGIGAFF
NA	TRBV24-1	TRBJ2-2	TRBD2	TGTGCCACCAGACCCGGAGTAGCGGGAGACGACACCGGGGAGCTGTTTTTT	CATRPGVAGDDTGELFF
NA	TRBV9	TRBJ2-1	NA	TGTGCCAGCAGTTCCTACAGTAGCTCCTACAATGAGCAGTTCTTC	CASSSYSSSYNEQFF
NA	TRBV6-5	TRBJ2-7	TRBD2	TGTGCCAGCAGTACCCGACTAGCGACCTACGAGCAGTACTTC	CASSTRLATYEQYF
NA	TRBV11-2	TRBJ2-7	NA	TGTGCCAGCAGCCTAAACAGGGTTTCTAACTACGAGCAGTACTTC	CASSLNRVSNYEQYF
NA	TRBV5-4	TRBJ2-3	TRBD2	TGTGCCAGCAGCTTGGCCTCACTAGCGGGAGTGAGAGATACGCAGTATTTT	CASSLASLAGVRDTQYF
NA	TRBV9	TRBJ2-5	NA	TGTGCCAGCAGCGCCGGGACATCCGGGAAAGAGACCCAGTACTTC	CASSAGTSGKETQYF
once	TRBV3-1/TRBV3-2	TRBJ1-1	NA	TGTGCCAGCAGCCAAGGAGTAAACCCGAACACTGAAGCTTTCTTT	CASSQGVNPNTEAFF
NA	TRBV12-3/TRBV12-4	TRBJ2-1	NA	TGTGCCAGCAGTTTTGGGGACTCACAGTTCTTC	CASSFGDSQFF
NA	TRBV28	TRBJ1-1	NA	TGTGCCAGCAGTTTACTGGGGGGGAACACTGAAGCTTTCTTT	CASSLLGGNTEAFF
NA	TRBV6-5	TRBJ1-2	NA	TGTGCCAGCAGGGGGGCGACAGGTGGCTACACCTTC	CASRGATGGYTF
NA	TRBV9	TRBJ2-3	NA	TGTGCCAGCAGCCCTACCGTGAGCGATACGCAGTATTTT	CASSPTVSDTQYF
NA	TRBV9	TRBJ2-1	TRBD2	TGTGCCAGCAGCGTAGAACCTAGCGGGTTCTACAATGAGCAGTTCTTC	CASSVEPSGFYNEQFF
NA	TRBV7-9	TRBJ2-1	NA	TGTGCCAGCCTCAGATACAATGAGCAGTTCTTC	CASLRYNEQFF
NA	TRBV18	TRBJ1-4	NA	TGTGCCAGCTCACCACTATCTAGTCCAAGCGAAAAACTGTTTTTT	CASSPLSSPSEKLFF
NA	TRBV3-1/TRBV3-2	TRBJ2-3	NA	TGTGCCAGCAGCCAAGAGGGGCGGTATCGGACAGATACGCAGTATTTT	CASSQEGRYRTDTQYF
NA	TRBV12-3/TRBV12-4	TRBJ2-7	NA	TGTGCCAGCAGTTTAGGTCAGGGCAACGAGCAGTACTTC	CASSLGQGNEQYF
NA	TRBV14	TRBJ2-7	TRBD2	TGTGCCAGCAGCTATGTTAGCGGGGGCTCCTACGAGCAGTACTTC	CASSYVSGGSYEQYF
NA	TRBV28	TRBJ2-7	NA	TGTGCCAGCAGTTCCGGGGGTGAGCAGTACTTC	CASSSGGEQYF
NA	TRBV7-2	TRBJ2-2	TRBD1	TGTGCCAGCAGCCCCGGGACAGGGACGACCGGGGAGCTGTTTTTT	CASSPGTGTTGELFF
NA	TRBV7-9	TRBJ1-2	NA	TGTGCCAGCAGCCCCCCGTCGGGGTACAACTATGGCTACACCTTC	CASSPPSGYNYGYTF
NA	TRBV18	TRBJ1-4	TRBD1	TGTGCCAGCTCACCAAGGACAGGGGATGAAAAACTGTTTTTT	CASSPRTGDEKLFF
NA	TRBV10-3	TRBJ1-4	NA	TGTGCCACTCAGGAGGCAACTAATGAAAAACTGTTTTTT	CATQEATNEKLFF
NA	TRBV6-9	TRBJ2-1	TRBD2	TGTGCCAGCAGTTCGCGGGAGGAGAATGAGCAGTTCTTC	CASSSREENEQFF
NA	TRBV12-5	TRBJ2-5	NA	TGTGCTAGTGGTTTTGGACAGGAGGGGACCCAGTACTTC	CASGFGQEGTQYF
NA	TRBV2	TRBJ1-1	NA	TGTGCCAGCAGCGCTCGACGGATAATGACAGTCAAGAACACTGAAGCTTTCTTT	CASSARRIMTVKNTEAFF
NA	TRBV7-9	TRBJ2-1	NA	TGTGCCAGCAGGCCACAGGACAATGAGCAGTTCTTC	CASRPQDNEQFF
NA	TRBV27	TRBJ1-1	TRBD1	TGTGCCAGCAGTTTCCTACAGGGGAACAGAGGAGCTTTCTTT	CASSFLQGNRGAFF
NA	TRBV30	TRBJ1-6	NA	TGTGCCTGGAGTGTTAACAGGAGATATAATTCACCCCTCCACTTT	CAWSVNRRYNSPLHF
NA	TRBV7-2	TRBJ2-3	TRBD1	TGTGCCAGCAGCTTCGGCCTTGGACAGAGGGGGCAGGATACGCAGTATTTT	CASSFGLGQRGQDTQYF
NA	TRBV27	TRBJ2-2	NA	TGTGCCACCTCTAACACCGGGGAGCTGTTTTTT	CATSNTGELFF
NA	TRBV5-1	TRBJ2-7	TRBD1	TGCGCCAGCAGCTTGGCCGAGGGAGTGGGGACAGAGCGCTACGAGCAGTACTTC	CASSLAEGVGTERYEQYF
few	TRBV6-4	TRBJ2-2	NA	TGTGCCAGAAACACAAACACCGGGGAGCTGTTTTTT	CARNTNTGELFF
NA	TRBV7-9	TRBJ2-5	NA	TGTGCCAGCAGTTTAGGGGCGCATCAAGAGACCCAGTACTTC	CASSLGAHQETQYF
NA	TRBV2	TRBJ1-2	NA	TGTGCCAGCAGTGAAGCCCCAGGCATCTATGGCTACACCTTC	CASSEAPGIYGYTF
few	TRBV11-2	TRBJ2-3	NA	TGTGCCAGCAGCTTAGACGGGCTTGGCGGGGTGAGCACAGATACGCAGTATTTT	CASSLDGLGGVSTDTQYF
NA	TRBV6-1	TRBJ1-6	NA	TGTGCCAGCAGTGATTTGCAGGGGACTTCACCCCTCCACTTT	CASSDLQGTSPLHF
NA	TRBV7-6	TRBJ1-6	TRBD1	TGTGCCAGCAGCCAAGGACAGGGTTATAATTCACCCCTCCACTTT	CASSQGQGYNSPLHF
NA	TRBV5-1	TRBJ2-3	NA	TGCGCCAGCAGGCCCTCTCAAGCGCGCACAGATACGCAGTATTTT	CASRPSQARTDTQYF
NA	TRBV10-3	TRBJ2-7	NA	TGTGCCATCAGTGAGAGAGACAGGTCCTACGAGCAGTACTTC	CAISERDRSYEQYF
NA	TRBV30	TRBJ2-7	TRBD2	TGTGCCTGGATCAGGACACAGACTAGCGGGGGAGTCGTCGACTACGAGCAGTACTTC	CAWIRTQTSGGVVDYEQYF
NA	TRBV9	TRBJ2-5	TRBD1	TGTGCCAGCAGCGCCCAGACAGGGGGCTCAGAGACCCAGTACTTC	CASSAQTGGSETQYF
NA	TRBV19	TRBJ1-1	TRBD1	TGTGCCAGTAGTATCGAAGGGGGCGGCACTGAAGCTTTCTTT	CASSIEGGGTEAFF
NA	TRBV2	TRBJ2-1	TRBD1	TGTGCCAGCAGACGCGGCCCGGGACAGATCTACAATGAGCAGTTCTTC	CASRRGPGQIYNEQFF
NA	TRBV6-5	TRBJ1-1	NA	TGTGCCAGCACTTCATTCGGGGGTAAGGGCACTGAAGCTTTCTTT	CASTSFGGKGTEAFF
once	TRBV5-1	TRBJ1-4	TRBD1	TGCGCCAGCAGCTTGGCAGACAGGGACAATGAAAAACTGTTTTTT	CASSLADRDNEKLFF